This T cell receptor (beta chain) was obtained from a study of blood T cell repertoires in COVID-19. V was clipped by 1 base and J by 4 bases, with 8 bases between them. The CDR3 length is 13 residues. The V gene's germline CDR1 is LNHDA and CDR2 SQIVND (reference sequence). Here immunoSEQ multiplex PCR was the method, and the copy in TCRdb shows in-frame clones only, minus some. The sample has about 170,000 clones, approximately 91% seen once; the top ten hold about 5%. The chain joins TRBV19 to TRBJ2-7; D may be TRBD1 (5 bases). The sample comprised peripheral blood. This sequence was found in a man aged 18 to 30 with COVID-19, enrolled during active disease. The CDR3 sequence: CASSIAAGYEQYF. CDR3 in DNA: TGTGCCAGTAGTATAGCTGCAGGGTACGAGCAGTACTTC. Using reference TRBV19 and TRBJ2-7 for the parts outside the CDR3, the full variable domain is DGGITQSPKYLFRKEGQNVTLSCEQNLNHDAMYWYRQDPGQGLRLIYYSQIVNDFQKGDIAEGYSVSREKKESFPLTVTSAQKNPTAFYLCASSIAAGYEQYFGPGTRLTVT.